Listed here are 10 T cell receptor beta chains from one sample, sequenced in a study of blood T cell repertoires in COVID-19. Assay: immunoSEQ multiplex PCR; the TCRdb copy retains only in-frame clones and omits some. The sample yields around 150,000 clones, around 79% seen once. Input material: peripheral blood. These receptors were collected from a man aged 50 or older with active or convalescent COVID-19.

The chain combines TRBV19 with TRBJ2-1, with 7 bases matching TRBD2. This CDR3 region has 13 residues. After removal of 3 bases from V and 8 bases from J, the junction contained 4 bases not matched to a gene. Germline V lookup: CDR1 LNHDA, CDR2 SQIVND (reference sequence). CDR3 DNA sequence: TGTGCCAGTAGTATCGCGGGAGCGGATGAGCAGTTCTTC. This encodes CASSIAGADEQFF. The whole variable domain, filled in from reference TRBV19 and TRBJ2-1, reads DGGITQSPKYLFRKEGQNVTLSCEQNLNHDAMYWYRQDPGQGLRLIYYSQIVNDFQKGDIAEGYSVSREKKESFPLTVTSAQKNPTAFYLCASSIAGADEQFFGPGTRLTVL.

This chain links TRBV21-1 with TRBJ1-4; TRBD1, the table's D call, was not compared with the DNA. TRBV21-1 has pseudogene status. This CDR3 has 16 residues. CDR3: CASSKARQGSNEKLFF. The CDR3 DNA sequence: TGTGCCAGCAGCAAAGCCAGACAGGGCTCTAATGAAAAACTGTTTTTT.

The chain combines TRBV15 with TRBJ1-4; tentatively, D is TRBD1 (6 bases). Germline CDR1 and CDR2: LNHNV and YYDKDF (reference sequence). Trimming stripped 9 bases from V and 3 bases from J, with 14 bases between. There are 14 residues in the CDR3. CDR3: CATAGGLANEKLFF. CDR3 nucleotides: TGTGCCACGGCGGGGGGCTTGGCTAATGAAAAACTGTTTTTT.

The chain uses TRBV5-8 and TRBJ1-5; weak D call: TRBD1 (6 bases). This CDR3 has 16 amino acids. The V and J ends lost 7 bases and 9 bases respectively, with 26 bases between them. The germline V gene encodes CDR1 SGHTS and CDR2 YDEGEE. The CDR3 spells CASSYTWDVRGGPQHF. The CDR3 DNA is TGTGCCAGCTCCTATACCTGGGACGTCCGAGGGGGGCCCCAGCATTTT.

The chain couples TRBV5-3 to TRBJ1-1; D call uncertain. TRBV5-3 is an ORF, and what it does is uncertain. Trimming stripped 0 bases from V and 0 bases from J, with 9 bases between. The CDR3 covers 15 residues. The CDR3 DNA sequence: TGTGCCAGAAGCTTGGTGGGCACGATGAACACTGAAGCTTTCTTT. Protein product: CARSLVGTMNTEAFF.

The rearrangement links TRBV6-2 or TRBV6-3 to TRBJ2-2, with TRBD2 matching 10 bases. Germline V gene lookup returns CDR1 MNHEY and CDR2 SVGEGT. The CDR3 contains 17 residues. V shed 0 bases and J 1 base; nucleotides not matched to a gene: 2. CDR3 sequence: CASSYSASGRNTGELFF. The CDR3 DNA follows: TGTGCCAGCAGTTACTCGGCTAGCGGGAGGAACACCGGGGAGCTGTTTTTT.

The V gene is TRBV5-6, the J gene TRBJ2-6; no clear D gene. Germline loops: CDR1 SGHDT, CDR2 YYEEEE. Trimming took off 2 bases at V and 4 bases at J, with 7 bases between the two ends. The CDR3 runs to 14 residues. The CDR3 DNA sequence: TGTGCCAGCAGCTTCTGGGCCGGGGCCAACGTCCTGACTTTC. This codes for CASSFWAGANVLTF.

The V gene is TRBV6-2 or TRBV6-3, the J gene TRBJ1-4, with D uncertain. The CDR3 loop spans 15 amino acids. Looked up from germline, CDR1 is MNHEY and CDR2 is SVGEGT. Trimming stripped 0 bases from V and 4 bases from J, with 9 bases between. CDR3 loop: CASSYSAGDNEKLFF. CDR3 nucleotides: TGTGCCAGCAGTTACTCTGCCGGAGATAATGAAAAACTGTTTTTT.

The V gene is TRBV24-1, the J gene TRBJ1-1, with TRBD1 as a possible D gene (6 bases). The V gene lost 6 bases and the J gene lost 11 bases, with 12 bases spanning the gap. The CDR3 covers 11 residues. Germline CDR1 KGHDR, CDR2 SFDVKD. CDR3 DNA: TGTGCCACCAGTTCGACTCAGGGGGCTTTCTTT. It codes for CATSSTQGAFF.

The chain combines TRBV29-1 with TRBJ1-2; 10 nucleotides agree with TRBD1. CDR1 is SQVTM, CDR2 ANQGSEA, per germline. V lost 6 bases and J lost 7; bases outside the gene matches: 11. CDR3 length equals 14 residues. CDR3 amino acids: CSVPLQDRGGGYTF. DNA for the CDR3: TGCAGCGTACCGCTACAGGACAGGGGGGGTGGCTACACCTTC.